Below, 7 T cell receptor beta chains from the same sample are listed, as sequenced in a study of T cells in Graves' hyperthyroidism and ophthalmopathy (dated by TCRdb to between 2018 and 2020). The method behind the library was multiplex PCR. Instrument on record: Illumina HiSeq 2000. The TCR beta CDR3 regions were amplified from the RNA transcripts. A first-round RT-PCR of the TCR CDR3 used the HTBI primer set with the Qiagen OneStep RT-PCR kit. The raw public reads went through TCRdb reprocessing: fastp at Q25, MiXCR clone calling, in-frame beta chains kept. Every CDR3 protein is listed once, alongside the most common genes and DNA of its rows. Within this sample are some 490,000 distinct CDR3 sequences, with approximately 22% of them counted one time only. The biggest ten clones account for less than 65% of the sample. The sample comprised blood. Receptors originate from a woman between 65 and 79 years old with Graves' ophthalmopathy.

This clonotype was found many times. The V gene is TRBV12-3 or TRBV12-4, the J gene TRBJ2-2; the D gene is possibly TRBD2 (6 bases). Trimming pared 0 bases from V and 7 bases from J, leaving 6 bases between. CDR3 length: 13 residues. CDR3 DNA: TGTGCCAGCAGTTTAGCGCGGGGCGGGGAGCTGTTTTTT. Protein sequence: CASSLARGGELFF.

This chain links TRBV5-1 with TRBJ1-1; TRBD1 might be the D (5 bases). This CDR3 spans 15 amino acids. Germline lookup yields CDR1 SGHRS and CDR2 YFSETQ. Trimming took 4 bases from V and 2 from J, leaving 15 bases between them. The CDR3 bases are TGCGCCAGCAGCCCGGGGACGCAGCGAAACACTGAAGCTTTCTTT. It specifies CASSPGTQRNTEAFF. The full variable domain, in which reference TRBV5-1 and TRBJ1-1 provide the parts outside the CDR3, is KAGVTQTPRYLIKTRGQQVTLSCSPISGHRSVSWYQQTPGQGLQFLFEYFSETQRNKGNFPGRFSGRQFSNSRSEMNVSTLELGDSALYLCASSPGTQRNTEAFFGQGTRLTVV.

The chain links TRBV2 to TRBJ2-7; TRBD2 matches at 8 bases. The length of the CDR3 is 14 residues. CDR1 and CDR2 (germline): SNHLY, FYNNEI. The V and J ends lost 5 bases and 3 bases, in that order; junction bases with no gene match: 6. Written as DNA, the CDR3 is TGTGCCAGCAGTAGACAGCGGGGGAACTACGAGCAGTACTTC. This gives the protein CASSRQRGNYEQYF.

This clonotype has a count of ten or more. The CDR3 loop reads CASSPNAIGTEAFF. CDR3 sequence (DNA): TGTGCCAGCAGCCCAAACGCCATTGGCACTGAAGCTTTCTTT. V gene TRBV3-1 combines with J gene TRBJ1-1, with D uncertain. The V end lost 4 bases, the J end lost 4 bases, and 13 bases lay between the germline ends. The CDR3 loop spans 14 amino acids. Looked up from germline, CDR1 is LGHDT and CDR2 is YNNKEL (reference sequence).

CDR3 protein: CASSFGLAGGYEQFF. CDR3 sequence (DNA): TGTGCCAGCAGTTTCGGCCTAGCGGGAGGCTATGAGCAGTTCTTC. The V call is TRBV27, the J call TRBJ2-1, with TRBD2 matching 11 bases. Germline V lookup: CDR1 MNHEY, CDR2 SMNVEV (reference sequence). V dropped 3 bases and J dropped 8; count of bases not matched to a gene: 6. The CDR3 is made up of 15 amino acids.

This clonotype was seen ten or more times. The chain is built from TRBV12-3 or TRBV12-4 and TRBJ1-1; D may be TRBD1 (5 bases). There are 12 residues in the CDR3. The ends were cut back, 3 bases at V and 7 bases at J, with 9 bases in the middle. Written as DNA, the CDR3 is TGTGCCAGCAGTTTCGTACAGGATGAAGCTTTCTTT. Amino acid sequence: CASSFVQDEAFF.

This clonotype was seen a few times. Mismatch with germline at one junction end may stem from a read error. The chain joins TRBV11-2 to TRBJ2-7; D uncertain. The CDR3 loop spans 15 amino acids. Germline CDR1 reads SGHAT; CDR2 reads FQNNGV. In nucleotides, the CDR3 is TGTGCCGGCAGCTTATCCTCCACTCGTGGCTACGAGCAGTACTTC. It is translated as CAGSLSSTRGYEQYF.